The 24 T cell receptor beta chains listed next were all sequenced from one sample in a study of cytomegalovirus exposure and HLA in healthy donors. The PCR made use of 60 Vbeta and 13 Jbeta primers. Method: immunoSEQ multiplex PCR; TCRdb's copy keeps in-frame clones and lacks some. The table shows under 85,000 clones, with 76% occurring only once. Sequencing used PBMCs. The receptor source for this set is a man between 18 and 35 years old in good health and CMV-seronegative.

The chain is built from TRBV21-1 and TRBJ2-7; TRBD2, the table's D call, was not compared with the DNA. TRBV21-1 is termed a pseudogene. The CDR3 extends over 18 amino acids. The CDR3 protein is CASSKPAFWRGMFYEQYF. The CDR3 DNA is TGTGCCAGCAGCAAACCCGCTTTTTGGCGGGGCATGTTCTACGAGCAGTACTTC.

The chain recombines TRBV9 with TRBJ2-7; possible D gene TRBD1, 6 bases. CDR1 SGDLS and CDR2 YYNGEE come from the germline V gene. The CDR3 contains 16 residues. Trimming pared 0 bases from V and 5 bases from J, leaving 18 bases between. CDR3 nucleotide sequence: TGTGCCAGCAGCGTAGGAACAGGGCCGACGGATCACGAGCAGTACTTC. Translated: CASSVGTGPTDHEQYF.

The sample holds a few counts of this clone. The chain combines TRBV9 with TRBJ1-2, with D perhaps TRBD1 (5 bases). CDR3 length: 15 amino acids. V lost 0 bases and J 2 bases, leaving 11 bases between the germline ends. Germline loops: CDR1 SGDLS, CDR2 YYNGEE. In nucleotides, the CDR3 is TGTGCCAGCAGCGTAGCGGGGGAAATAAACTATGGCTACACCTTC. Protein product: CASSVAGEINYGYTF. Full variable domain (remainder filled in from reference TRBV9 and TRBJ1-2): DSGVTQTPKHLITATGQRVTLRCSPRSGDLSVYWYQQSLDQGLQFLIQYYNGEERAKGNILERFSAQQFPDLHSELNLSSLELGDSALYFCASSVAGEINYGYTFGSGTRLTVV.

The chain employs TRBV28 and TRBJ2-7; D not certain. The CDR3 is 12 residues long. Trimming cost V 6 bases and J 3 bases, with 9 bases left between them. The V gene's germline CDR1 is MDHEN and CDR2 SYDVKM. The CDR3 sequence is CASSQQNYEQYV. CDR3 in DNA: TGTGCCAGCAGCCAGCAAAACTACGAGCAGTACGTC.

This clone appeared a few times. This CDR3 is CASSSGFVNTGELFF. CDR3 DNA sequence: TGTGCCAGCAGTTCAGGGTTTGTCAACACCGGGGAGCTGTTTTTT. The chain links TRBV28 to TRBJ2-2, with TRBD1 as a possible D gene (5 bases). Germline V lookup: CDR1 MDHEN, CDR2 SYDVKM. This CDR3 is built from 15 residues. With 4 bases removed from V and 2 bases from J, the gap between germline ends came to 11 bases.

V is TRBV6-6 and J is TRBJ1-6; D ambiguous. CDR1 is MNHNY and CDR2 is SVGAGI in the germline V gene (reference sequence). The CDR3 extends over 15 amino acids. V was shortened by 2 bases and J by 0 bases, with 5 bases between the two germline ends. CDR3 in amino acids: CASSYQISYNSPLHF. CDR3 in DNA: TGTGCCAGCAGTTACCAAATCTCCTATAATTCACCCCTCCACTTT.

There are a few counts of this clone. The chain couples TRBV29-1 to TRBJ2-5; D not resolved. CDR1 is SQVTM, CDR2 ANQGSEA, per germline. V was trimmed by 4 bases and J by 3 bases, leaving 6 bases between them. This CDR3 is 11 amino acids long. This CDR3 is CSVASEETQYF. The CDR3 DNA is TGCAGCGTTGCGTCGGAAGAGACCCAGTACTTC.

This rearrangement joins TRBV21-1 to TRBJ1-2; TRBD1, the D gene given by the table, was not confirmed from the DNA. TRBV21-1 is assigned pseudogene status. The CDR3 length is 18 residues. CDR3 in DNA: TGTGCCAGCAGCACGTCAGACAGCAATCGGTTAGGGGTGGATGGCTACACCTTC. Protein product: CASSTSDSNRLGVDGYTF.

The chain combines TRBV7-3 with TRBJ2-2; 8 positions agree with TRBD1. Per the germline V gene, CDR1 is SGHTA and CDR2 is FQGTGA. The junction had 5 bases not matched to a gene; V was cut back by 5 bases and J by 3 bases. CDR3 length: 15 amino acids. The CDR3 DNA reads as TGTGCCAGCAGCCCGACAGGGGCGTACACCGGGGAGCTGTTTTTT. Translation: CASSPTGAYTGELFF.

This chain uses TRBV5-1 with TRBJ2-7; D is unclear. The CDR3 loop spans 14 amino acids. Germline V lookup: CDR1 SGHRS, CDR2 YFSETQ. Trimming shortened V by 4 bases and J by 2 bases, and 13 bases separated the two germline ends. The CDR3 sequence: CASSPGGSPYEQYF. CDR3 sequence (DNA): TGCGCCAGCAGCCCGGGTGGAAGCCCCTACGAGCAGTACTTC.

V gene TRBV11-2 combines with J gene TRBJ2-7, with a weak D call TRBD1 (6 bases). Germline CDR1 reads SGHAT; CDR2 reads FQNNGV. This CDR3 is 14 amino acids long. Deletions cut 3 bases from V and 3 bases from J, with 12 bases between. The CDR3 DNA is TGTGCCAGCAGCTTTACAGACAGGAGCTACGAGCAGTACGTC. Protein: CASSFTDRSYEQYV.

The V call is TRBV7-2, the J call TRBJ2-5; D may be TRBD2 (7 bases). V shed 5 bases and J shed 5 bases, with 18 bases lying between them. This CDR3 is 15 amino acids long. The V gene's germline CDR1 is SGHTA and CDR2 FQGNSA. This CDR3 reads CASSPPGRGGETQYF. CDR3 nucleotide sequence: TGTGCCAGCAGCCCGCCGGGGAGGGGGGGCGAGACCCAGTACTTC.

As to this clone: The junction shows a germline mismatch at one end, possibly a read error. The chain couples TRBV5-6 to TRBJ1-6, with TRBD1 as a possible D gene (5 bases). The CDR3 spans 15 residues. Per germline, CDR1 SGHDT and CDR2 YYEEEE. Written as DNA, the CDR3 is TGTGCCGGCAGCGTCGGGGGGGGGTTAAATTCACCCCTCCACTTT. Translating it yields CAGSVGGGLNSPLHF.

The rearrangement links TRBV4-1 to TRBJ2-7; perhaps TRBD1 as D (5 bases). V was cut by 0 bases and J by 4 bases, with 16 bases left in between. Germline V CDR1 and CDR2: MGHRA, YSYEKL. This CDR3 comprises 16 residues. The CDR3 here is CASSQERAGKAYEQYF. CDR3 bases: TGCGCCAGCAGCCAAGAACGGGCAGGGAAGGCGTACGAGCAGTACTTC.

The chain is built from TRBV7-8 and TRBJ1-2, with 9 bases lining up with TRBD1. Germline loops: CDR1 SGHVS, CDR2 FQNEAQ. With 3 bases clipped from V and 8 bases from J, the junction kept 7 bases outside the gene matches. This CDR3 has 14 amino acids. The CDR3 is CASSFGQGTGGYTF. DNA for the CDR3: TGTGCCAGCAGCTTTGGACAGGGGACGGGCGGCTACACCTTC.

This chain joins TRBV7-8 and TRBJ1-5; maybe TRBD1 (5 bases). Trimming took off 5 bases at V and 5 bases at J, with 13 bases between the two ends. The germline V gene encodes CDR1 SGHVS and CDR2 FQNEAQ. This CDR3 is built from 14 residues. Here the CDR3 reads CASSPQGLDQPQHF. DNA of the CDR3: TGTGCCAGCAGCCCCCAGGGTCTGGATCAGCCCCAGCATTTT.

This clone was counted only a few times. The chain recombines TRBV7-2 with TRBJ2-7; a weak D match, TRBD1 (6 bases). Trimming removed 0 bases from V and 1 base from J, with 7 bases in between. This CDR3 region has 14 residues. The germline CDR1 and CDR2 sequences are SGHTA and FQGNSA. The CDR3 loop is CASSLATGSYEQYF. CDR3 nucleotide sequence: TGTGCCAGCAGCTTAGCGACAGGTTCCTACGAGCAGTACTTC. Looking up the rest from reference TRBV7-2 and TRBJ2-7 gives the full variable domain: GAGVSQSPSNKVTEKGKDVELRCDPISGHTALYWYRQSLGQGLEFLIYFQGNSAPDKSGLPSDRFSAERTGGSVSTLTIQRTQQEDSAVYLCASSLATGSYEQYFGPGTRLTVT.

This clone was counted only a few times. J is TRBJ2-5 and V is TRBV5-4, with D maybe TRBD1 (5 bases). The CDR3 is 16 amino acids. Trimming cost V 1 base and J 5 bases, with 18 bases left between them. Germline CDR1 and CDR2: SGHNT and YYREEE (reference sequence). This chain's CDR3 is CASSLWGGGLRETQYF. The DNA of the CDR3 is TGTGCCAGCAGCTTGTGGGGCGGCGGTTTACGGGAGACCCAGTACTTC.

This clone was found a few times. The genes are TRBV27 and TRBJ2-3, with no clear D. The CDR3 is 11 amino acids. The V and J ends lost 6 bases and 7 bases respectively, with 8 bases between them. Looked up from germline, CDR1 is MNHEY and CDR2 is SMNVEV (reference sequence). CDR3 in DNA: TGTGCCAGCAGAAGCCTGAATACGCAGTATTTT. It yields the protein CASRSLNTQYF.

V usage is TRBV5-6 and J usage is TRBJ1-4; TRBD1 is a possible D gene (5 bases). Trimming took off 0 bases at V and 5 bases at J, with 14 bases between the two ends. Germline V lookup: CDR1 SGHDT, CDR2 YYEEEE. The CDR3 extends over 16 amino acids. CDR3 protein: CASSLGPTGLNEKLFF. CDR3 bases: TGTGCCAGCAGCTTGGGACCTACAGGTTTAAATGAAAAACTGTTTTTT. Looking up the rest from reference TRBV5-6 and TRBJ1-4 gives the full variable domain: DAGVTQSPTHLIKTRGQQVTLRCSPKSGHDTVSWYQQALGQGPQFIFQYYEEEERQRGNFPDRFSGHQFPNYSSELNVNALLLGDSALYLCASSLGPTGLNEKLFFGSGTQLSVL.

The CDR3 bases are TGTGCCAGCAGCCAAGGCGTTGCGGGGGGGCTCTTGTACCAAGAGACCCAGTACTTC. Amino acids: CASSQGVAGGLLYQETQYF. The chain recombines TRBV4-2 with TRBJ2-5, with 9 bases matching TRBD2. After removal of 1 base from V and 0 bases from J, the junction contained 12 bases not matched to a gene. From germline, CDR1 is LGHNA and CDR2 YNFKEQ. The CDR3 loop spans 19 amino acids.

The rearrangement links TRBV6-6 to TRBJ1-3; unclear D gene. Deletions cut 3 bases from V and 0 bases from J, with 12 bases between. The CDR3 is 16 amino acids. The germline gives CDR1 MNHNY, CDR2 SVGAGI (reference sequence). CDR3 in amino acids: CASSYLAQPSGNTIYF. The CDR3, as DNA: TGTGCCAGCAGTTATTTGGCCCAACCCTCTGGAAACACCATATATTTT.

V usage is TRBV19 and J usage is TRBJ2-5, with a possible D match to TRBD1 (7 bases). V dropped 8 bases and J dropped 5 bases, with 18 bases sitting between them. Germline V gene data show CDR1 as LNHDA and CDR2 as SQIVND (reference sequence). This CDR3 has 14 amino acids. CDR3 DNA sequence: TGTGCCAGTGGAGGTGGAGGGGGCATGGAGACCCAGTACTTC. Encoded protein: CASGGGGGMETQYF.

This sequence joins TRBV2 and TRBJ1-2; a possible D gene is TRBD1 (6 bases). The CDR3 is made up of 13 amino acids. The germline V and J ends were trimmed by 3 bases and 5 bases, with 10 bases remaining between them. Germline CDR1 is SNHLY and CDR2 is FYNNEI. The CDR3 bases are TGTGCCAGCAGTGACCCAGGGGTATATGGCTACACCTTC. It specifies CASSDPGVYGYTF. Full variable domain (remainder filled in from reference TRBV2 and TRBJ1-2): EPEVTQTPSHQVTQMGQEVILRCVPISNHLYFYWYRQILGQKVEFLVSFYNNEISEKSEIFDDQFSVERPDGSNFTLKIRSTKLEDSAMYFCASSDPGVYGYTFGSGTRLTVV.